This T cell receptor beta chain comes out of a study of T cell repertoires in cytomegalovirus infection. Overall study context: TCR beta signatures that were public indicated CMV infection and matching HLA type.

V shed 6 bases and J shed 12 bases, with 12 bases lying between them. This CDR3 spans 11 amino acids. Germline assignment: CDR1 LGHNA and CDR2 YNFKEQ. Using its own MiXCR run on the reads, TCRdb lists one record per CDR3 protein. The sample contains some 100,000 distinct CDR3 sequences, 23% of which appear only once. For this clonotype: Its matching antigen is unknown.

General study results and limits: Based on cumulative public TCR beta family frequency, carriers of CMV plus the relevant HLA were identified. The ex vivo response was dominated by HLA-C-restricted CMV-specific TCR beta clonotypes.

The sample was CD8+ T cells from PBMCs. The chain recombines TRBV4-2 with TRBJ2-1; tentative D call: TRBD2 (5 bases). This clonotype was obtained from a human donor in good health (CMV status not recorded). Some clones in this sample may be carry-over from other donors' samples. The CDR3 DNA reads as TGTGCCAGCAGTGCCATGGCGGGGCAGTTCTTC. Translation: CASSAMAGQFF.